These T cell receptor beta chains were read from a single sample in a study of blood T cell repertoires in COVID-19. The repertoire was sequenced with immunoSEQ multiplex PCR; TCRdb's copy has only in-frame clones and lacks some. Of about 56,000 clones in the sample, approximately 81% were seen once. Sequenced: peripheral blood. The receptor source for this set is a woman aged 80 or over with acute or convalescent COVID-19. CDR3s include the opening cysteine and the closing phenylalanine or tryptophan. D genes are given only for firm matches. The listing skips clone size in some rows; elsewhere it reads once, few, many or a size class.

D	size	V	J	DNA	CDR3
TRBD1	.	TRBV5-1	TRBJ2-7	TGCGCCAGCAGCTTGGCGGACAGGGGGCGAGGGGAGCAGTACTTC	CASSLADRGRGEQYF
.	.	TRBV6-5	TRBJ1-1	TGTGCCAGCAGTTACACGGACAAGAACACTGAAGCTTTCTTT	CASSYTDKNTEAFF
.	.	TRBV5-1	TRBJ1-1	TGCGCCAGCAGCTTGGGGGCAGGGGCGGCTGAAGCTTTCTTT	CASSLGAGAAEAFF
TRBD1	.	TRBV7-6	TRBJ1-4	TGTGCCAGCAGCTTAGCCTACAGGGGGACTAATGAAAAACTGTTTTTT	CASSLAYRGTNEKLFF
.	.	TRBV27	TRBJ2-5	TGTGCCAGCAGATCCCGATCTCCAGGGGAGACCCAGTACTTC	CASRSRSPGETQYF
TRBD2	.	TRBV11-3	TRBJ2-7	TGTGCCAGCAGCTTCGGGGGGGGGAAGGACGAGCAGTACTTC	CASSFGGGKDEQYF
TRBD1	.	TRBV29-1	TRBJ1-1	TGCAGCTTTAAGACAGGGGGTACTGAAGCTTTCTTT	CSFKTGGTEAFF
.	.	TRBV19	TRBJ1-3	TGTGCCAGTAGTATCATCACCGGGACAAATGGAAACACCATATATTTT	CASSIITGTNGNTIYF
TRBD1	.	TRBV4-1	TRBJ1-4	TGCGCCAGCAGCCAAGGCCTACCGGGACAGGGGAGAGAAAAACTGTTTTTT	CASSQGLPGQGREKLFF
.	.	TRBV29-1	TRBJ2-3	TGCAGCGTTGTTTTCAGGGGTTCAGATACGCAGTATTTT	CSVVFRGSDTQYF
.	few	TRBV4-1	TRBJ1-5	TGCGCCAGCAGCCAGGGGGGATATAGCAATCAGCCCCAGCATTTT	CASSQGGYSNQPQHF
TRBD2	once	TRBV6-6	TRBJ2-2	TGTGCCAGCAGTTACTCAGCGGGGGGGCACGGGGAGCTGTTTTTT	CASSYSAGGHGELFF
.	.	TRBV24-1	TRBJ1-5	TGTGCCACCAGTGAGGGAGGGGGTAGCAATCAGCCCCAGCATTTT	CATSEGGGSNQPQHF
TRBD1	.	TRBV28	TRBJ1-1	TGTGCCAGCAGTTTAGCCATGGGACAGGGAAATACTGAAGCTTTCTTT	CASSLAMGQGNTEAFF
TRBD2	.	TRBV5-1	TRBJ2-2	TGCGCCAGCAGCTTGGTTGGGGGGGACACCGGGGAGCTGTTTTTT	CASSLVGGDTGELFF
TRBD1	.	TRBV5-1	TRBJ1-1	TGCGCCAGCAGCATAAAGTCCCCACAGGGGACTGAAGCTTTCTTT	CASSIKSPQGTEAFF
TRBD1	.	TRBV5-4	TRBJ1-6	TGTGCCAGCAGCGTCACAGGGGGCTCCTATAATTCACCCCTCCACTTT	CASSVTGGSYNSPLHF
TRBD1	.	TRBV19	TRBJ1-1	TGTGCCAGTAACCCACAGGGGGCGGTCACTGAAGCTTTCTTT	CASNPQGAVTEAFF
.	once	TRBV29-1	TRBJ1-3	TGCAGCGCGAGGGGGGGCTACTCTGGAAACACCATATATTTT	CSARGGYSGNTIYF
.	.	TRBV6-5	TRBJ1-2	TGTGCCAGCAGTTCCCCTCGGGATGGCTACACCTTC	CASSSPRDGYTF
.	.	TRBV2	TRBJ1-1	TGTGCCAGCAGTGAACAGGGTGTTAACACTGAAGCTTTCTTT	CASSEQGVNTEAFF
TRBD2	.	TRBV9	TRBJ2-3	TGTGCCAGCAGCCGCGGGAGGTCGGGGCAGTATTTT	CASSRGRSGQYF
.	.	TRBV12-3/TRBV12-4	TRBJ2-7	TGTGCCAGCAGTTTACAGGGCGCGTCTGAGCAGTACTTC	CASSLQGASEQYF
TRBD1	.	TRBV2	TRBJ1-6	TGTGCCAGCAGGGACAGGGCGGCCTATAATTCACCCCTCCACTTT	CASRDRAAYNSPLHF
.	.	TRBV27	TRBJ1-1	TGTGCCAGCAGTCTCCGAGGGACTCCATCGGAAGCTTTCTTT	CASSLRGTPSEAFF
.	.	TRBV19	TRBJ1-2	TGTGCCAGTAGTACCCCAGGGACTTCTAACTATGGCTACACCTTC	CASSTPGTSNYGYTF
TRBD2	.	TRBV5-5	TRBJ2-7	TGTGCCAGCAGCTTGGGATTAGCGGGGGGGTCCTACGAGCAGTACTTC	CASSLGLAGGSYEQYF
TRBD2	.	TRBV5-1	TRBJ2-1	TGCGCCAGCAGCAGGACTAGCGGGGCAGTTGTGCAGTTCTTC	CASSRTSGAVVQFF
TRBD1	.	TRBV18	TRBJ1-5	TGTGCCAGCTCCCGGACAGGGTCTGACAATCAGCCCCAGCATTTT	CASSRTGSDNQPQHF
.	once	TRBV6-5	TRBJ2-4	TGTGCCAGCAGGGAGGGGCCCGCCAAAAACATTCAGTACTTC	CASREGPAKNIQYF
TRBD2	.	TRBV6-6	TRBJ2-3	TGTGCCAGCAGTCGAGGAAAGCTAGCGGGGGGCCCGGATACGCAGTATTTT	CASSRGKLAGGPDTQYF
TRBD1	.	TRBV5-1	TRBJ1-2	TGCGCCAGCAGCTTACGACAGGGGGTTGGCTACACCTTC	CASSLRQGVGYTF
.	.	TRBV27	TRBJ1-6	TGTGCCAGCAGCCTAAGAGGGAATTCACCCCTCCACTTT	CASSLRGNSPLHF
.	.	TRBV6-6	TRBJ2-7	TGTGCCAGCAGTTACTCGATTACTGTTGAGCAGTACTTC	CASSYSITVEQYF
.	.	TRBV7-9	TRBJ2-7	TGTGCCAGCAGCTTAGTAGGAGGGTACGATGAGCAGTACTTC	CASSLVGGYDEQYF
TRBD1	.	TRBV4-2	TRBJ1-1	TGTGCCAGCAGCCAAGATCGATCGGTTCGCGGAGGAGTGGACAGGGCGAACACTGAAGCTTTCTTT	CASSQDRSVRGGVDRANTEAFF
.	.	TRBV18	TRBJ2-7	TGTGCCAGCTCCCCAGGGCAAAACTACGAGCAGTACTTC	CASSPGQNYEQYF
TRBD2	once	TRBV7-9	TRBJ2-3	TGTGCCAGCAGACGTGATAGCGGGGGGGTAAGCACAGATACGCAGTATTTT	CASRRDSGGVSTDTQYF
.	once	TRBV7-2	TRBJ2-7	TGTGCCAGTCAGGGTTCAGCCTACGAGCAGTACTTC	CASQGSAYEQYF
TRBD1	.	TRBV7-9	TRBJ1-1	TGTGCCAGCAGACAGGACAGGGGCCCCCTAAGTACTGAAGCTTTCTTT	CASRQDRGPLSTEAFF
.	once	TRBV2	TRBJ1-5	TGTGCCAGCAGTGAACGCAGGGGCAATCAGCCCCAGCATTTT	CASSERRGNQPQHF
.	.	TRBV21-1	TRBJ2-6	TGTGCCAGCAGCAAAGCATTAGACAGGGGAAGGCTCTGCGCCAACGTCCTGACTTTC	CASSKALDRGRLCANVLTF
TRBD1	.	TRBV6-5	TRBJ1-2	TGTGCCAGCAGTTACCGAAGAGACAGGGGCTATGGCTACACCTTC	CASSYRRDRGYGYTF
.	.	TRBV7-2	TRBJ1-6	TGTGCCAGCAGCCCGGGACAATTTGCTTCACCCCTCCACTTT	CASSPGQFASPLHF
.	few	TRBV9	TRBJ2-7	TGTGCCAGCAGCCTAAATGAGCACTACGAGCAGTACTTC	CASSLNEHYEQYF
.	.	TRBV19	TRBJ1-3	TGTGCCAGTAGTATTAACACAGCTGGAAACACCATATATTTT	CASSINTAGNTIYF
.	.	TRBV2	TRBJ2-7	TGTGCCAGCAGTGTGGAGGACGAGCAGTACTTC	CASSVEDEQYF
TRBD1	once	TRBV5-1	TRBJ2-7	TGCGCCAGCAGCGTAGTGGGACAGTCTATAGAGCAGTACTTC	CASSVVGQSIEQYF
.	.	TRBV28	TRBJ2-2	TGTGCCAGCAGCCCCGCAGGGGCGAACACCGGGGAGCTGTTTTTT	CASSPAGANTGELFF
.	few	TRBV19	TRBJ1-2	TGTGCCAGTAGTATGCCGGCTAACTATGGCTACACCTTC	CASSMPANYGYTF
.	.	TRBV5-1	TRBJ1-6	TGCGCCAGCCGGTCCGAGGTCCCTAATTCACCCCTCCACTTT	CASRSEVPNSPLHF
TRBD1	.	TRBV19	TRBJ1-1	TGTGCCAGTAGAAAACAGGGGATGAACACTGAAGCTTTCTTT	CASRKQGMNTEAFF
TRBD1	.	TRBV5-6	TRBJ1-4	TGTGCCAGCAGCCTAGGCAGGGGGGATGAAAAACTGTTTTTT	CASSLGRGDEKLFF